A selection of T cell receptor beta chains follows, all from one sample in a study of blood T cell repertoires in COVID-19. The repertoire was sequenced with immunoSEQ multiplex PCR; TCRdb's copy has only in-frame clones and lacks some. The table shows some 160,000 clones, with around 81% occurring only once. Sample: PBMCs or T cells enriched from blood (not recorded which). The source of these receptors is a woman between 40 and 50 years old who had recovered from COVID-19. The CDR3 runs from the conserved cysteine through the conserved F or W. The D gene is left open where the match is weak. Clone size, where shown, is once, few, many, or a class for clones that have expanded.

V	size	D	J	CDR3	DNA
TRBV11-2	once	.	TRBJ1-3	CASSSSLGVSGNTIYF	TGTGCCAGCAGCTCGAGCCTCGGGGTTTCTGGAAACACCATATATTTT
TRBV19	.	.	TRBJ2-1	CASSNYNEQFF	TGTGCCAGTAGCAATTACAATGAGCAGTTCTTC
TRBV30	.	.	TRBJ2-2	CAWSPGTGELFF	TGTGCCTGGAGCCCAGGCACCGGGGAGCTGTTTTTT
TRBV12-5	few	.	TRBJ1-5	CASGLEGGRGAQHF	TGTGCTAGTGGTTTGGAAGGGGGTCGTGGGGCCCAGCATTTT
TRBV24-1	.	.	TRBJ1-3	CATSDSTGNTIYF	TGTGCCACCAGTGATAGCACTGGAAACACCATATATTTT
TRBV20-1	.	.	TRBJ2-1	CSASSQNEQFF	TGCAGTGCTAGTTCCCAGAATGAGCAGTTCTTC
TRBV19	.	TRBD2	TRBJ2-1	CASSISSGGARGSDEQFF	TGTGCCAGTAGTATTAGTAGCGGGGGGGCCCGGGGTTCCGATGAGCAGTTCTTC
TRBV2	once	TRBD1	TRBJ2-3	CASSRQGVITDTQYF	TGTGCCAGCAGTAGACAGGGGGTTATCACAGATACGCAGTATTTT
TRBV24-1	.	TRBD1	TRBJ1-5	CATSDGQGRVQPQHF	TGTGCCACCAGTGATGGACAGGGGAGGGTTCAGCCCCAGCATTTT
TRBV7-9	.	.	TRBJ2-5	CASSLPGLESQYF	TGTGCCAGCAGCTTACCGGGTTTGGAATCCCAGTACTTC
TRBV18	.	.	TRBJ2-3	CASSPTGSTDTQYF	TGTGCCAGCTCACCAACGGGAAGCACAGATACGCAGTATTTT
TRBV19	.	TRBD2	TRBJ2-1	CASKGGMREGNEQFF	TGTGCCAGTAAGGGAGGAATGAGGGAGGGCAATGAGCAGTTCTTC
TRBV7-8	.	TRBD2	TRBJ2-2	CASSLVSSGATGELFF	TGTGCCAGCAGCTTAGTGTCTAGCGGGGCTACCGGGGAGCTGTTTTTT
TRBV4-1	once	.	TRBJ2-1	CASSQDGAREQFF	TGCGCCAGCAGCCAAGATGGGGCTAGGGAGCAGTTCTTC
TRBV9	.	.	TRBJ1-2	CASSVGTRGDDYGYTF	TGTGCCAGCAGCGTAGGTACAAGGGGCGATGACTATGGCTACACCTTC
TRBV19	.	TRBD2	TRBJ2-7	CASSMRSSGRYEQYF	TGTGCCAGTAGTATGAGGTCTAGCGGGAGATACGAGCAGTACTTC
TRBV27	once	.	TRBJ2-5	CASGGETQYF	TGTGCCTCCGGGGGAGAGACCCAGTACTTC
TRBV3-1/TRBV3-2	.	.	TRBJ2-2	CASSQEWTRLFF	TGTGCCAGCAGCCAAGAATGGACAAGGCTGTTTTTT
TRBV14	.	TRBD1	TRBJ2-5	CASSHLTGPYQETQYF	TGTGCCAGCAGCCATTTGACAGGGCCCTACCAAGAGACCCAGTACTTC
TRBV7-9	.	TRBD1	TRBJ1-1	CASSLAGTGLNTEAFF	TGTGCCAGCAGCTTAGCAGGGACAGGGTTGAACACTGAAGCTTTCTTT
TRBV5-4	.	.	TRBJ2-7	CAIRDWSSYEQYF	TGTGCCATCCGGGACTGGAGCTCCTACGAGCAGTACTTC
TRBV15	.	TRBD1	TRBJ2-7	CATSSSLMTGVPTYEQYF	TGTGCCACCAGCAGCTCCCTCATGACAGGGGTACCAACCTACGAGCAGTACTTC